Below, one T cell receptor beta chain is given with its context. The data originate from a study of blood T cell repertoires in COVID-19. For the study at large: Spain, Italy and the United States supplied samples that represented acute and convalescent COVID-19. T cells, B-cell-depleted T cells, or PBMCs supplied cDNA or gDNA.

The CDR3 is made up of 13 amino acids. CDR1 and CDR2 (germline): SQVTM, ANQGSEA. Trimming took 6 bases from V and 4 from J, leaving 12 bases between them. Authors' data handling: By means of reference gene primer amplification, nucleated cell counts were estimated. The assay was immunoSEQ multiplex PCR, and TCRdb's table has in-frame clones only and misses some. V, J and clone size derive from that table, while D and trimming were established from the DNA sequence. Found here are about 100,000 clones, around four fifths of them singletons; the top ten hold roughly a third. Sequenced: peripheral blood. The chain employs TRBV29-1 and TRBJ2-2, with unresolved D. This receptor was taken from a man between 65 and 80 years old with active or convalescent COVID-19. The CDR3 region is CSVREESTGELFF. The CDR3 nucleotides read TGCAGCGTCCGCGAAGAGAGCACCGGGGAGCTGTTTTTT.